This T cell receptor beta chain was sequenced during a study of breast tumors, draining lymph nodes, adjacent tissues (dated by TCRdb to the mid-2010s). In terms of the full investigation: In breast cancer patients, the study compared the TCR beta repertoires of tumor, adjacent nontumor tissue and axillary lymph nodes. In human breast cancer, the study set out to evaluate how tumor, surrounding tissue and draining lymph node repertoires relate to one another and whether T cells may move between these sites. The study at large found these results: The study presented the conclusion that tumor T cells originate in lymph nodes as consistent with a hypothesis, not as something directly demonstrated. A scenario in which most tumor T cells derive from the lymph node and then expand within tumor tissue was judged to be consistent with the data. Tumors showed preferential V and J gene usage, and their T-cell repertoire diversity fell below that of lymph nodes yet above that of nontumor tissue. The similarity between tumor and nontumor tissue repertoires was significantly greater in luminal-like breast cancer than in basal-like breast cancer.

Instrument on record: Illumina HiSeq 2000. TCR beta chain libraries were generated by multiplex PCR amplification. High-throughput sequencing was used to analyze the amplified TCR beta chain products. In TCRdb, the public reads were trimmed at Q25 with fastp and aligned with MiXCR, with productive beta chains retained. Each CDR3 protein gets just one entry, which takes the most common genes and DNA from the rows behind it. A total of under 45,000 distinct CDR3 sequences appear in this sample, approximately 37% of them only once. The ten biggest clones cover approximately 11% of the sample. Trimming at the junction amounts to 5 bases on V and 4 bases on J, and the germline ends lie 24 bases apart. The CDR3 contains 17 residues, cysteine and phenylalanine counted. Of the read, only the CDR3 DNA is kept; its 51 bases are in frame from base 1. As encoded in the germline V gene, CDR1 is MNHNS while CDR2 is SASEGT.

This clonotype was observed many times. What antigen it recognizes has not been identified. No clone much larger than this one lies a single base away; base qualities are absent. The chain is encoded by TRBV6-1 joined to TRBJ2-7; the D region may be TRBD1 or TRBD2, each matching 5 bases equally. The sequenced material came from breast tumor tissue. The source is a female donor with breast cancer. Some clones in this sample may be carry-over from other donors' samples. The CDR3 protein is CASSLYAVGAGHYEQYF. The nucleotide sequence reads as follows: TGTGCCAGCAGTCTTTATGCGGTCGGGGCAGGACATTACGAGCAGTACTTC.